These 26 T cell receptor beta chains share one sample of origin, sequenced in a study of T-cell reconstitution after alpha-beta-depleted transplantation in children. Using unique molecular identifiers, the investigators prepared the TCRbeta library. TCRdb reanalysed the PCR reads using MiXCR and keeps one entry per CDR3 protein. The table has 250,000 or so distinct CDR3 sequences, roughly 8.2% seen once. This specimen was PBMCs, mostly from graft donor cells, taken 180 days after TCRalphabeta/CD19-depleted stem cell transplant. These receptors were obtained from a male patient younger than 18 who had a stem cell transplant for acute lymphoblastic leukemia, so the T cells may come from the graft donor.

The chain carries TRBV20-1 and TRBJ2-7, with 11 bases that match TRBD2. Germline CDR1 and CDR2: DFQATT and SNEGSKA (reference sequence). CDR3 size: 15 residues. The J segment lost 2 bases and the V segment lost 3 bases, leaving 6 bases of the junction unmatched. The CDR3 loop reads CSASLTSGGPYEQYF. CDR3 coding DNA: TGCAGTGCTAGTCTCACTAGCGGGGGTCCCTACGAGCAGTACTTC.

This clonotype was counted ten times or more. The genes are TRBV12-3 or TRBV12-4 and TRBJ2-7; perhaps TRBD1 as D (5 bases). CDR3 length: 15 amino acids. The ends were cut back, 5 bases at V and 1 base at J, with 15 bases in the middle. The CDR3, as DNA: TGTGCCAGCAGTGACAGCCCCCACGGATCCTACGAGCAGTACTTC. Translated, it gives CASSDSPHGSYEQYF.

This clonotype was seen a handful of times. This chain links TRBV21-1 with TRBJ2-1; whether TRBD2, the table's D call, matches the DNA was not checked. TRBV21-1 is designated a pseudogene. CDR3 length: 21 residues. Here the CDR3 reads CASSKLNGGWLAGEVWNEQFF. CDR3 in DNA: TGTGCCAGCAGCAAGTTAAATGGGGGGTGGCTAGCGGGAGAAGTTTGGAATGAGCAGTTCTTC.

This clonotype has a handful of counts. The rearrangement uses TRBV20-1 and TRBJ2-5; no clear D gene. This CDR3 comprises 13 residues. Germline-derived CDR1 and CDR2 are DFQATT and SNEGSKA (reference sequence). The V and J ends lost 0 bases and 4 bases respectively, with 9 bases between them. The CDR3 sequence is CSAREWAGETQYF. The CDR3 DNA follows: TGCAGTGCTAGAGAGTGGGCAGGAGAGACCCAGTACTTC.

This clonotype has a count of ten or more. V usage is TRBV12-3 or TRBV12-4 and J usage is TRBJ2-1, with D maybe TRBD2 (6 bases). This CDR3 is built from 16 residues. V was cut by 5 bases and J by 5 bases, with 19 bases left in between. The CDR3 bases are TGTGCCAGCAGTCCCATGGGAGCCGGGGGAAACAATGAGCAGTTCTTC. Translated, it gives CASSPMGAGGNNEQFF.

This clonotype occurred many times. The gene calls are TRBV11-2 and TRBJ2-7, with TRBD2 identical over 11 bases. The V gene's germline CDR1 is SGHAT and CDR2 FQNNGV. The CDR3 is 15 amino acids. Trimming cost V 6 bases and J 4 bases; bases outside gene matches: 8. CDR3 residues: CASRLAGGLTYEQYF. In DNA form, the CDR3 reads TGTGCCAGCAGGCTAGCGGGGGGCCTTACTTACGAGCAGTACTTC.

This clonotype has ten or more counts. The DNA of the CDR3 is TGTGCCAGCTCACCACGACAGGGTTCAGGCTACACCTTC. This encodes CASSPRQGSGYTF. The chain employs TRBV18 and TRBJ1-2, with TRBD1 matching 7 bases. Germline CDR1 reads KGHSH; CDR2 reads LQKENI. The J segment lost 8 bases and the V segment lost 1 base, leaving 4 bases of the junction unmatched. This CDR3 spans 13 amino acids.

This clonotype appeared many times. The chain links TRBV6-1 to TRBJ1-3, with TRBD1 as a possible D gene (5 bases). The V end was cut by 8 bases, the J end by 0 bases, with 11 bases between. The CDR3 is made up of 14 amino acids. The V gene's germline CDR1 is MNHNS and CDR2 SASEGT. The CDR3 bases are TGTGCCAGCCGACAGACCCTCTCTGGAAACACCATATATTTT. Translated: CASRQTLSGNTIYF.

The sample holds many counts of this clonotype. The V call is TRBV18, the J call TRBJ2-1; 11 positions agree with TRBD2. Germline CDR1 and CDR2: KGHSH and LQKENI. The CDR3 covers 13 residues. The CDR3 sequence is CASGLAAYNEQFF. Here the CDR3 DNA reads TGTGCTTCGGGACTAGCGGCCTACAATGAGCAGTTCTTC.

This clonotype was observed many times. The V and J genes are TRBV7-9 and TRBJ1-3; D unresolved. The V gene lost 1 base and the J gene lost 0 bases, with 10 bases spanning the gap. The CDR3 runs 16 residues. CDR1 and CDR2 from the germline V gene are SEHNR and FQNEAQ (reference sequence). CDR3 coding DNA: TGTGCCAGCAGCTTAGAGCGAAGCCTCTCTGGAAACACCATATATTTT. It codes for CASSLERSLSGNTIYF.

The sample holds many counts of this clonotype. In DNA, the CDR3 is TGTGCCAGCAGCTTTGGGCCAGTCTTCACAGATACGCAGTATTTT. This gives the protein CASSFGPVFTDTQYF. This chain connects TRBV5-4 to TRBJ2-3, with no clear D. Germline V lookup: CDR1 SGHNT, CDR2 YYREEE (reference sequence). CDR3 length equals 15 residues. Between the trimmed V and J ends, which lost 2 bases and 2 bases, there was a span of 12 bases.

This clonotype was detected many times. The chain couples TRBV6-2 or TRBV6-3 to TRBJ1-5; 8 bases fit TRBD1. This CDR3 is 20 amino acids long. Germline values: CDR1 MNHEY, CDR2 SVGEGT. With V trimmed by 4 bases and J by 0 bases, 17 bases remained unmatched. CDR3 DNA sequence: TGTGCCAGCAGTTCCCGATCGACAGGGGCCGGTCGGTATAGCAATCAGCCCCAGCATTTT. Residues: CASSSRSTGAGRYSNQPQHF.

This clonotype was detected ten times or more. This chain uses TRBV27 with TRBJ2-6; no firm D call. CDR1 and CDR2 from the germline V gene are MNHEY and SMNVEV (reference sequence). CDR3 length: 16 amino acids. Trimming pared 6 bases from V and 2 bases from J, leaving 14 bases between. CDR3 loop: CASSPRRRAGANVLTF. CDR3 coding DNA: TGTGCCAGCAGCCCTAGGCGGCGAGCTGGGGCCAACGTCCTGACTTTC. The variable domain in full, with the rest retrieved from reference TRBV27 and TRBJ2-6, is EAQVTQNPRYLITVTGKKLTVTCSQNMNHEYMSWYRQDPGLGLRQIYYSMNVEVTDKGDVPEGYKVSRKEKRNFPLILESPSPNQTSLYFCASSPRRRAGANVLTFGAGSRLTVL.

Of note for this clonotype: A much larger clone sits a single nucleotide away, making a read error possible. The rearrangement joins TRBV3-1 to TRBJ2-1; D possibly corresponds to TRBD1 (5 bases). Looked up from germline, CDR1 is LGHDT and CDR2 is YNNKEL (reference sequence). The V and J ends lost 3 bases and 13 bases respectively, with 19 bases between them. The CDR3 extends over 14 amino acids. The CDR3 loop is CASSQGLPQGDQFF. DNA of the CDR3: TGTGCCAGCAGCCAGGGGCTCCCGCAGGGTGACCAGTTCTTC.

Many counts were recorded for this clonotype. One junction end disagrees with the germline gene, perhaps due to a read error. The chain is built from TRBV6-6 and TRBJ1-1; 7 bases align to TRBD1. In germline, CDR1 is MNHNY, CDR2 SVGAGI (reference sequence). This CDR3 has 12 amino acids. This CDR3 reads CASSYSPDRLEF. The CDR3 region has the DNA TGTGCCAGCAGTTACTCCCCGGACAGGTTGGAATTT.

Many counts were recorded for this clonotype. V usage is TRBV11-1 and J usage is TRBJ2-7, with a weak D call TRBD1 (7 bases). Trimming left V 3 bases short and J 6 bases short, with 27 bases between. CDR1 and CDR2 from the germline V gene are SGHAT and FQDESV (reference sequence). This CDR3 has 18 amino acids. The CDR3 loop reads CASSLGDSRAPRGCEQYF. CDR3 DNA: TGTGCCAGCAGCTTGGGGGACAGTCGGGCTCCACGGGGGTGCGAGCAGTACTTC.

At least ten counts were recorded for this clonotype. The J gene is TRBJ1-2, the V gene TRBV10-3; D is unresolved. Trimming cost V 1 base and J 0 bases, with 15 bases left between them. The CDR3 length is 17 residues. Germline values: CDR1 ENHRY, CDR2 SYGVKD. CDR3 residues: CAISEFESGQSNYGYTF. In nucleotides, the CDR3 is TGTGCCATCAGTGAGTTTGAGTCCGGCCAGTCTAACTATGGCTACACCTTC.

This clonotype was picked up many times. J is TRBJ2-2 and V is TRBV11-2; D gene uncertain. V was cut by 5 bases and J by 6 bases, with 13 bases left in between. Germline V lookup: CDR1 SGHAT, CDR2 FQNNGV. The CDR3 totals 14 residues. The CDR3: CASSPENYAGELFF. As DNA, the CDR3 is TGTGCCAGCAGCCCAGAAAACTACGCCGGGGAGCTGTTTTTT.

V is TRBV5-4 and J is TRBJ1-1; D gene uncertain. The V end lost 3 bases, the J end lost 10 bases, and 25 bases lay between the germline ends. This CDR3 is built from 16 residues. Germline V gene sequence: CDR1 SGHNT, CDR2 YYREEE (reference sequence). CDR3 sequence (DNA): TGTGCCAGCAGCTCCCGATACCGCACGGACGGTGGAGTAGCTTTCTTT. Its translation: CASSSRYRTDGGVAFF.

Many counts were recorded for this clonotype. V usage is TRBV27 and J usage is TRBJ2-3; perhaps TRBD1 as D (6 bases). The ends were cut back, 11 bases at V and 6 bases at J, with 12 bases in the middle. Germline V gives CDR1 MNHEY, CDR2 SMNVEV (reference sequence). The CDR3 sequence is 11 residues long. The CDR3 loop reads CASWGRDTQYF. The CDR3 coding sequence is TGTGCCTCCTGGGGGCGGGATACGCAGTATTTT.

This clonotype was recorded many times. This chain joins TRBV28 and TRBJ2-2; TRBD1 agrees at 7 bases. The CDR3 length is 16 residues. The ends lost 5 bases at V and 0 bases at J; junction bases unmatched: 6. The V gene's germline CDR1 is MDHEN and CDR2 SYDVKM. The DNA for the CDR3 is TGTGCCAGCAGTCGCCGAGGGGGCCCGAACACCGGGGAGCTGTTTTTT. It yields the protein CASSRRGGPNTGELFF.

This clonotype was counted many times. The CDR3 is CASSPNSFDRANEQFF. The CDR3 nucleotides read TGTGCCAGCTCACCAAACTCCTTTGACAGGGCAAATGAGCAGTTCTTC. The genes are TRBV18 and TRBJ2-1; 7 nucleotides align to TRBD1. Germline lookup yields CDR1 KGHSH and CDR2 LQKENI. This CDR3 is 16 amino acids long. The trim removed 2 bases at V and 7 bases at J, leaving 11 bases unmatched. Complete variable domain (other parts from reference TRBV18 and TRBJ2-1): NAGVMQNPRHLVRRRGQEARLRCSPMKGHSHVYWYRQLPEEGLKFMVYLQKENIIDESGMPKERFSAEFPKEGPSILRIQQVVRGDSAAYFCASSPNSFDRANEQFFGPGTRLTVL.

This clonotype occurred many times. The V gene is TRBV20-1, the J gene TRBJ1-5; 7 bases match TRBD1. The CDR3 covers 14 residues. V lost 4 bases and J lost 1; bases outside the gene matches: 4. CDR1 DFQATT and CDR2 SNEGSKA come from the germline V gene (reference sequence). The CDR3 region is CSATTGNSNQPQHF. The CDR3 coding sequence is TGCAGTGCTACGACAGGGAACAGCAATCAGCCCCAGCATTTT.

This clonotype has at least ten counts. The gene calls are TRBV10-3 and TRBJ2-7; the D gene could be TRBD1 or TRBD2 (6 bases each). The CDR3 loop spans 12 amino acids. In germline, CDR1 is ENHRY, CDR2 SYGVKD. V gave up 8 bases and J gave up 0 bases, with 8 bases separating them. The CDR3 reads CAIGGPSYEQYF. The CDR3 DNA reads TGTGCCATCGGGGGGCCCTCCTACGAGCAGTACTTC.

This clonotype was observed at least ten times. The chain recombines TRBV20-1 with TRBJ2-7; no firm D call. The ends were cut back, 1 base at V and 2 bases at J, with 6 bases in the middle. CDR1 and CDR2 from the germline V gene are DFQATT and SNEGSKA (reference sequence). The CDR3 spans 12 residues. The CDR3 sequence is CSARVYAYEQYF. The CDR3, as DNA: TGCAGTGCTAGAGTGTACGCCTACGAGCAGTACTTC.

This clonotype was seen ten or more times. The J gene is TRBJ2-5, the V gene TRBV7-2, with a possible D match to TRBD2 (6 bases). V gave up 3 bases and J gave up 2 bases, with 7 bases separating them. Germline assignment: CDR1 SGHTA and CDR2 FQGNSA. This CDR3 contains 13 residues. CDR3 nucleotides: TGTGCCAGCAGCTTGCTAGCGCAAGAGACCCAGTACTTC. Its translation is CASSLLAQETQYF.